The next 7 T cell receptor delta chains were all read from a single sample in a study of gamma-delta T cells after stem cell transplantation. TCRdb reapplied CATT to the RT-PCR reads. The table has about 15,000 delta-chain clones, almost 9.5% seen once. The sample comprised gamma-delta T cells. The receptors come from a human donor. It is not recorded whose cells these are; they may come from a transplant donor.

In this sample, this clone turned up many times. Translating this DNA gives a protein that differs at residue 7 from the TCRdb one, which belongs to a much larger clone; a read error is likely, and the protein shown is this translation. This chain's CDR3 is CACDTAVETKYTDKLIF. CDR3 DNA: TGTGCCTGTGACACCGCTGTGGAAACCAAGTACACCGATAAACTCATCTTT. V is TRDV2 and J is TRDJ1; no reliable D call. The ends were cut back, 0 bases at V and 0 bases at J, with 16 bases in the middle. The CDR3 sequence is 17 residues long. From germline, CDR1 is GEAIGNYY and CDR2 EKD.

V and J are TRDV2 and TRDJ1; D gene unclear. CDR1 and CDR2 from the germline V gene are GEAIGNYY and EKD. CDR3 length: 17 residues. The V gene lost 1 base and the J gene lost 1 base, with 18 bases spanning the gap. The CDR3 spells CACDTREETHRTDKLIF. The DNA of the CDR3 is TGTGCCTGTGACACACGGGAGGAGACGCATCGCACCGATAAACTCATCTTT.

In this sample, this clone turned up many times. Other nucleotide sequences in the sample specify the same CDR3. The chain has TRDV2 and TRDJ1, with 10 bases fitting TRDD3. The CDR3 is made up of 20 amino acids. The V gene's germline CDR1 is GEAIGNYY and CDR2 EKD. V lost 0 bases, J lost 0 bases, and 15 bases stayed unmatched. The CDR3 sequence: CACDTGYGGYRGEYTDKLIF. The CDR3 bases are TGTGCCTGTGACACCGGATATGGGGGATACAGGGGGGAGTACACCGATAAACTCATCTTT.

This clone was seen ten or more times. This DNA's translation and the protein TCRdb lists, from a much larger clone, do not match at residue 9, likely due to a read error; the protein shown is translated from the DNA. The chain combines TRDV2 with TRDJ1, with D perhaps matching TRDD3 (6 bases). The CDR3 sequence is 17 residues long. V lost 3 bases and J lost 1, with 20 bases in between. Per germline, CDR1 GEAIGNYY and CDR2 EKD. This chain's CDR3 is CACDSLMGGTVTDKLIF. The CDR3 DNA follows: TGTGCCTGTGACTCTCTCATGGGGGGTACGGTCACCGATAAACTCATCTTT.

This clone occurred a few times. TCRdb has a much larger clone's protein, which differs at residue 12 from the translation of this DNA, likely because of a read error; what is shown is the protein translated from the DNA. The chain joins TRDV2 to TRDJ1; TRDD3 matches 10 bases. The junction had 18 bases not matched to a gene; V was cut back by 3 bases and J by 0 bases. The CDR3 runs to 20 residues. The germline CDR1 and CDR2 sequences are GEAIGNYY and EKD. The CDR3, as DNA: TGTGCCTGTGACCCCCTTACTGGGGGATCATCCGTCCTGTACACCGATAAACTCATCTTT. Translating it yields CACDPLTGGSSVLYTDKLIF.

The table lists this clone with a few counts. The amino acid sequence in TCRdb belongs to a much larger clone and departs from this DNA's translation at residue 5, likely a sequencing read error; the sequence shown is translated from the DNA. The chain links TRDV2 to TRDJ1, with TRDD3 matching 9 bases. The CDR3 has 17 residues. Germline CDR1 GEAIGNYY, CDR2 EKD. Trimming removed 2 bases from V and 5 bases from J; junction bases left unmatched: 14. In DNA, the CDR3 is TGTGCCTGTGACAGTTTGGGCGGACTGGGGGACAAGGATAAACTCATCTTT. It translates to CACDSLGGLGDKDKLIF.

As for this clone: The TCRdb protein comes from a much larger clone and disagrees with this DNA's translation at residue 11, likely due to a read error; the protein given here is derived from the DNA. This chain links TRDV2 with TRDJ3; D unresolved. CDR3 length: 19 residues. CDR1 GEAIGNYY and CDR2 EKD come from the germline V gene. The V end lost 0 bases, the J end lost 2 bases, and 16 bases lay between the germline ends. CDR3 coding DNA: TGTGCCTGTGACACCGTAGGGGCCGAGAGCCCCTGGGACACCCGACAGATGTTTTTC. It is translated as CACDTVGAESPWDTRQMFF.